The 31 T cell receptor beta chains in this list originate from one sample, sequenced in a study of cytomegalovirus exposure and HLA in healthy donors. PCR employed 60 Vbeta and 13 Jbeta primers. Generated by immunoSEQ multiplex PCR, the TCRdb table keeps only in-frame clones and is missing some. In the table there are 80,000 to 95,000 clones, approximately 84% of which are singletons. The sequenced sample consisted of PBMCs. The receptors shown here come from a woman between 18 and 29 years old in good health and CMV-seropositive.

This clone came up once. The genes are TRBV2 and TRBJ1-4; possibly TRBD1 for D (5 bases). CDR3 length equals 11 residues. The germline V gene encodes CDR1 SNHLY and CDR2 FYNNEI. V lost 6 bases and J 13 bases, leaving 12 bases between the germline ends. As DNA, the CDR3 is TGTGCCAGCAGAACCGGGGGTAGACTGTTTTTT. The encoded protein is CASRTGGRLFF.

V is TRBV2 and J is TRBJ2-2; possible D gene TRBD2, 6 bases. CDR1 is SNHLY, CDR2 FYNNEI, per germline. CDR3 size: 15 residues. V was shortened by 8 bases and J by 5 bases, with 18 bases between the two germline ends. CDR3 coding DNA: TGTGCCAGCCATATGGTGACTAGGCGAACCGGGGAGCTGTTTTTT. This gives the protein CASHMVTRRTGELFF.

This sequence joins TRBV6-4 and TRBJ2-1, with TRBD2 identical over 14 bases. The ends lost 4 bases at V and 6 bases at J; junction bases unmatched: 2. Germline lookup yields CDR1 MRHNA and CDR2 SNTAGT. This CDR3 is built from 15 residues. CDR3 bases: TGTGCCAGCAGTGCCGGGACTAGCGGGAGCAATGAGCAGTTCTTC. Protein: CASSAGTSGSNEQFF.

The gene calls are TRBV6-5 and TRBJ2-7; D not resolved. Trimming stripped 4 bases from V and 3 bases from J, with 10 bases between. CDR1 MNHEY and CDR2 SVGAGI come from the germline V gene. This CDR3 is 13 amino acids long. The DNA of the CDR3 is TGTGCCAGCAGTTTCCGAGGTGGCTACGAGCAGTACTTC. Protein product: CASSFRGGYEQYF.

The rearrangement links TRBV19 to TRBJ1-5; D perhaps matches TRBD1 (6 bases). This CDR3 contains 17 residues. Trimming pared 7 bases from V and 0 bases from J, leaving 19 bases between. Germline CDR1 and CDR2: LNHDA and SQIVND (reference sequence). CDR3 in amino acids: CASNREQGYYSNQPQHF. Written as DNA, the CDR3 is TGTGCCAGTAACAGGGAGCAGGGATATTATAGCAATCAGCCCCAGCATTTT.

The rearrangement uses TRBV20-1 and TRBJ1-2; tentative D call: TRBD1 (6 bases). The CDR3 length is 10 residues. Germline CDR1 and CDR2: DFQATT and SNEGSKA (reference sequence). The V end lost 6 bases, the J end lost 6 bases, and 8 bases lay between the germline ends. CDR3 sequence: CSAYRDGYTF. CDR3 nucleotides: TGCAGTGCGTACAGGGATGGCTACACCTTC.

The CDR3 nucleotides read TGTGCCAGCAGCTCCGTTTTTTCGGGAGTGGTGGAGACCCAGTACTTC. Translation: CASSSVFSGVVETQYF. The chain employs TRBV5-6 and TRBJ2-5; D might be TRBD2 (6 bases). Germline V gives CDR1 SGHDT, CDR2 YYEEEE. Between the trimmed V and J ends, which lost 3 bases and 5 bases, there was a span of 20 bases. The CDR3 runs to 16 residues.

With regard to this clone: Germline is not matched at one junction end, which may reflect a read error. The V gene is TRBV5-1, the J gene TRBJ2-6, with a weak D call TRBD2 (6 bases). The germline gives CDR1 SGHRS, CDR2 YFSETQ. The length of the CDR3 is 17 residues. DNA of the CDR3: TGCGTCAGCAGCGAGGAGGGGTTCCTCTCTGGGGCCAACGTCCTGACTTTC. Translating gives CVSSEEGFLSGANVLTF.

The chain uses TRBV30 and TRBJ2-1; perhaps TRBD2 as D (7 bases). This CDR3 region has 17 residues. Germline V gene sequence: CDR1 GTSNPN, CDR2 SVGIG (reference sequence). Trimming stripped 2 bases from V and 8 bases from J, with 25 bases between. CDR3 sequence reads: CAWSMFSGRGTGDEQFF. The CDR3 DNA sequence: TGTGCCTGGAGTATGTTTAGTGGGAGGGGGACCGGCGATGAGCAGTTCTTC.

This clone was counted between two and nine times. V gene TRBV19 combines with J gene TRBJ1-4; 9 bases map to TRBD1. V trimming: 6 bases; J trimming: 7 bases; junction bases outside the gene matches: 9. Per germline, CDR1 LNHDA and CDR2 SQIVND (reference sequence). The CDR3 runs 15 residues. The CDR3 is CASSPSGTGREKLFF. The CDR3 nucleotides are TGTGCCAGTAGCCCGTCCGGGACAGGGCGTGAAAAACTGTTTTTT.

The V call is TRBV28, the J call TRBJ1-1, with D possibly TRBD1 on 6 matching bases. V was clipped by 5 bases and J by 8 bases, with 12 bases between them. Per the germline V gene, CDR1 is MDHEN and CDR2 is SYDVKM. This CDR3 is 12 amino acids long. CDR3 nucleotide sequence: TGTGCCAGCAGTCTCGACAGGACGGAAGCTTTCTTT. Translating it yields CASSLDRTEAFF.

The J gene is TRBJ2-2, the V gene TRBV10-3; D possibly corresponds to TRBD2 (6 bases). The CDR3 contains 14 residues. CDR1 and CDR2 from the germline V gene are ENHRY and SYGVKD. Trimming shortened V by 6 bases and J by 4 bases, and 12 bases separated the two germline ends. The CDR3 DNA is TGTGCCATCAGATCTCCCGGGGGCACCGGGGAGCTGTTTTTT. It codes for CAIRSPGGTGELFF.

This CDR3 is CASSVLPGQNYGYTF. CDR3 sequence (DNA): TGTGCCAGCAGCGTCCTTCCGGGACAGAATTATGGCTACACCTTC. The chain recombines TRBV9 with TRBJ1-2, with 7 bases that match TRBD1. The CDR3 length is 15 residues. Per the germline V gene, CDR1 is SGDLS and CDR2 is YYNGEE. V trimming: 2 bases; J trimming: 5 bases; junction bases outside the gene matches: 9.

The V gene is TRBV25-1, the J gene TRBJ2-3; TRBD2 matches 9 bases. There are 14 residues in the CDR3. Trimming cost V 3 bases and J 6 bases; bases outside gene matches: 4. The V gene's germline CDR1 is MGHDK and CDR2 SYGVNS. The CDR3 region is CASSDAGGSDTQYF. The CDR3 DNA reads as TGTGCCAGCAGTGACGCGGGAGGGAGCGATACGCAGTATTTT.

There are a few counts of this clone. The chain uses TRBV6-5 and TRBJ1-2; TRBD1 is a possible D gene (5 bases). The germline gives CDR1 MNHEY, CDR2 SVGAGI. The V end was cut by 2 bases, the J end by 6 bases, with 13 bases between. The CDR3 contains 14 residues. The CDR3 sequence is CASSYQGGTNGYTF. CDR3 DNA: TGTGCCAGCAGTTACCAGGGAGGGACTAATGGCTACACCTTC.

The chain has TRBV9 and TRBJ2-2, with 9 bases identical to TRBD2. Germline CDR1 and CDR2: SGDLS and YYNGEE. Trimming took 0 bases from V and 6 from J; bases not matched to a gene: 15. This CDR3 has 19 residues. The CDR3 spells CASSVALGASGKIPGELFF. The CDR3 coding sequence is TGTGCCAGCAGCGTAGCTTTGGGGGCTAGCGGGAAGATTCCCGGGGAGCTGTTTTTT.

The V call is TRBV2, the J call TRBJ1-1; 12 bases match TRBD1. The length of the CDR3 is 14 residues. The germline V gene has CDR1 SNHLY and CDR2 FYNNEI. V lost 6 bases, J lost 5 bases, and 4 bases stayed unmatched. The CDR3: CASRRDRGLTEAFF. DNA of the CDR3: TGTGCCAGCAGACGGGACAGGGGGCTTACTGAAGCTTTCTTT.

The chain combines TRBV6-1 with TRBJ2-7, with TRBD1 identical over 10 bases. Trimming took 7 bases from V and 3 from J; bases not matched to a gene: 9. The V gene's germline CDR1 is MNHNS and CDR2 SASEGT. This CDR3 spans 15 amino acids. CDR3 residues: CASIPGTGANYEQYF. The CDR3 coding sequence is TGTGCCAGCATACCCGGGACAGGGGCCAACTACGAGCAGTACTTC.

This clone was seen just once. The genes are TRBV5-1 and TRBJ2-3, with a tentative D call TRBD1 (5 bases). From germline, CDR1 is SGHRS and CDR2 YFSETQ. V was clipped by 0 bases and J by 4 bases, with 15 bases between them. CDR3 length equals 16 residues. CDR3 nucleotide sequence: TGCGCCAGCAGCTTGGCAGGGCGTGCTAGTCCAGATACGCAGTATTTT. Protein product: CASSLAGRASPDTQYF.

This rearrangement joins TRBV30 to TRBJ2-5; 7 nucleotides agree with TRBD2. Germline V lookup: CDR1 GTSNPN, CDR2 SVGIG (reference sequence). The CDR3 runs to 15 residues. J lost 1 base, V lost 4 bases, and 9 bases had no gene match. DNA of the CDR3: TGTGCCTGGAAGGAGGGTAGCGGGCCCCAAGAGACCCAGTACTTC. This codes for CAWKEGSGPQETQYF.

The genes are TRBV6-6 and TRBJ1-1; D is ambiguous. Germline V lookup: CDR1 MNHNY, CDR2 SVGAGI (reference sequence). This CDR3 is built from 11 residues. Trimming removed 5 bases from V and 11 bases from J, with 12 bases in between. CDR3 nucleotide sequence: TGTGCCAGCAGTGACCGCCCGGAGGCTTTCTTT. This codes for CASSDRPEAFF.

This chain connects TRBV13 to TRBJ1-3; D is undetermined. CDR3 length equals 15 residues. V gave up 5 bases and J gave up 0 bases, with 11 bases separating them. Germline CDR1 is PRHDT and CDR2 is FYEKMQ (reference sequence). DNA of the CDR3: TGTGCCAGCAGCATCGGATCTAGCTCTGGAAACACCATATATTTT. Its translation: CASSIGSSSGNTIYF.

J is TRBJ2-7 and V is TRBV15; 8 bases map to TRBD1. With 0 bases clipped from V and 5 bases from J, the junction kept 9 bases outside the gene matches. Germline CDR1 LNHNV, CDR2 YYDKDF (reference sequence). CDR3 size: 16 residues. CDR3 region: CATSRELGQGGDEQYF. The DNA for the CDR3 is TGTGCCACCAGCAGAGAGCTAGGACAGGGAGGCGACGAGCAGTACTTC.

This rearrangement joins TRBV9 to TRBJ2-5, with a possible D match to TRBD2 (5 bases). The CDR3 is made up of 11 amino acids. The V gene lost 4 bases and the J gene lost 7 bases, with 8 bases spanning the gap. Germline V CDR1 and CDR2: SGDLS, YYNGEE. CDR3 coding DNA: TGTGCCAGCAGCCTCCGGGGGACCCAGTACTTC. Its translation: CASSLRGTQYF.

In DNA, the CDR3 is TGTGCCAGCAGTTCCGGACAGGGCATTGATCGCAATCAGCCCCAGCATTTT. As protein: CASSSGQGIDRNQPQHF. The J gene is TRBJ1-5, the V gene TRBV28; the match to TRBD1 covers 8 bases. CDR1 is MDHEN and CDR2 is SYDVKM in the germline V gene. There are 17 residues in the CDR3. After removal of 4 bases from V and 2 bases from J, the junction contained 10 bases not matched to a gene. The full variable domain, rest sourced from reference TRBV28 and TRBJ1-5, is DVKVTQSSRYLVKRTGEKVFLECVQDMDHENMFWYRQDPGLGLRLIYFSYDVKMKEKGDIPEGYSVSREKKERFSLILESASTNQTSMYLCASSSGQGIDRNQPQHFGDGTRLSIL.

V gene TRBV7-8 combines with J gene TRBJ2-7; perhaps TRBD2 as D (5 bases). CDR1 SGHVS and CDR2 FQNEAQ come from the germline V gene. V was cut by 4 bases and J by 2 bases, with 9 bases left in between. The CDR3 contains 13 residues. The CDR3 reads CASSSRDPYEQYF. The CDR3 nucleotides read TGTGCCAGCAGCTCTCGGGATCCCTACGAGCAGTACTTC.

This chain links TRBV2 with TRBJ1-4, with D possibly TRBD1 on 6 matching bases. The V end lost 6 bases, the J end lost 0 bases, and 17 bases lay between the germline ends. The germline V gene encodes CDR1 SNHLY and CDR2 FYNNEI. The CDR3 runs to 17 residues. For the CDR3, the DNA is TGTGCCAGCAGCAAGGACAGATCAACTGCAACTAATGAAAAACTGTTTTTT. Residues: CASSKDRSTATNEKLFF.

This chain connects TRBV6-5 to TRBJ2-3, with a tentative D call TRBD1 (5 bases). The V gene lost 6 bases and the J gene lost 5 bases, with 12 bases spanning the gap. Germline CDR1 is MNHEY and CDR2 is SVGAGI. This CDR3 spans 13 amino acids. The CDR3 bases are TGTGCCAGCAGCGGCAGGGTGGGAGATACGCAGTATTTT. Translated: CASSGRVGDTQYF.

The gene calls are TRBV6-5 and TRBJ2-1; TRBD2 agrees at 8 bases. This CDR3 comprises 15 residues. The germline CDR1 and CDR2 sequences are MNHEY and SVGAGI. J gave up 4 bases and V 6 bases, and 8 bases lay outside the gene matches. The CDR3 loop reads CASRVGSGEYNEQFF. The CDR3 bases are TGTGCCAGCAGGGTGGGTAGCGGGGAGTACAATGAGCAGTTCTTC.

The genes are TRBV5-6 and TRBJ2-5; TRBD2 aligns across 7 bases. The CDR3 extends over 15 amino acids. Germline lookup yields CDR1 SGHDT and CDR2 YYEEEE. The V gene end was trimmed by 0 bases and the J gene end by 5 bases; junction bases not matched to a gene: 7. CDR3: CASSLVGGGFETQYF. CDR3 DNA: TGTGCCAGCAGCTTGGTTGGGGGGGGATTCGAGACCCAGTACTTC.

The chain combines TRBV6-5 with TRBJ1-4; D not certain. The CDR3 loop spans 14 amino acids. Germline loops: CDR1 MNHEY, CDR2 SVGAGI. V shed 2 bases and J shed 5 bases, with 9 bases lying between them. The CDR3 nucleotides read TGTGCCAGCAGTTACGGGCAGTCGAATGAAAAACTGTTTTTT. Protein: CASSYGQSNEKLFF.